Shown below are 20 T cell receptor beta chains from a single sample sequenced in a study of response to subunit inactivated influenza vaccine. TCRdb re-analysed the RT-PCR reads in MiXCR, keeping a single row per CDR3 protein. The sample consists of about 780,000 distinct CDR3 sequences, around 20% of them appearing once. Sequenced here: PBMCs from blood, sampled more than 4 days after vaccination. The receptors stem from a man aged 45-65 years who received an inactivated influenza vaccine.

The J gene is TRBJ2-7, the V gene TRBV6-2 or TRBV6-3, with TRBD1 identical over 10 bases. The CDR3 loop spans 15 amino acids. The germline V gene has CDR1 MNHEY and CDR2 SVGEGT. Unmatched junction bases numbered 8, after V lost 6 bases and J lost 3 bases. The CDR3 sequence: CASRFTGQGVYEQYF. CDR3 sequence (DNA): TGTGCCAGCAGATTCACCGGACAGGGGGTCTACGAGCAGTACTTC.

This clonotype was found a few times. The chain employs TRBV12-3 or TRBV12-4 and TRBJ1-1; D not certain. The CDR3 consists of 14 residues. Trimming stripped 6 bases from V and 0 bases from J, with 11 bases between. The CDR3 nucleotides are TGTGCCAGCAGCCCATGGCAGCTGAACACTGAAGCTTTCTTT. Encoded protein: CASSPWQLNTEAFF.

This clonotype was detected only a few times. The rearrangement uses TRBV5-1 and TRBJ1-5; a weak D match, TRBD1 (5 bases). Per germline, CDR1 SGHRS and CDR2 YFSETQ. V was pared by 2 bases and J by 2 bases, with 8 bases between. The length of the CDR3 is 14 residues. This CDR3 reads CASSFWGGNQPQHF. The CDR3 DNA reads TGCGCCAGCAGCTTTTGGGGGGGCAATCAGCCCCAGCATTTT.

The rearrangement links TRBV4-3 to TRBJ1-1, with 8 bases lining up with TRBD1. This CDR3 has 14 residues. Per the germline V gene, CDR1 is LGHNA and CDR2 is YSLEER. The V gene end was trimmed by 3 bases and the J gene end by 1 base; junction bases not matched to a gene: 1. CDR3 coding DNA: TGCGCCAGCAGCCACGACAGGGGGAACACTGAAGCTTTCTTT. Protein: CASSHDRGNTEAFF.

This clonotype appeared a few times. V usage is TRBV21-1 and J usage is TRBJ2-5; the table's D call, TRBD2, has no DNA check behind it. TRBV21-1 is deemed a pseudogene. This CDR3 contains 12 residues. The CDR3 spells CACGPSQETQYF. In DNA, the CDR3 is TGTGCCTGCGGACCCTCCCAAGAGACCCAGTACTTC.

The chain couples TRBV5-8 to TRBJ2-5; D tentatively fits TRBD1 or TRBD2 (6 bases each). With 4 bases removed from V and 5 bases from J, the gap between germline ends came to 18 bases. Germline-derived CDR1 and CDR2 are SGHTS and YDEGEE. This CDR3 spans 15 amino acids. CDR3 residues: CASSPRFGGHETQYF. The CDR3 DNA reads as TGTGCCAGCAGCCCCCGTTTCGGGGGCCACGAGACCCAGTACTTC.

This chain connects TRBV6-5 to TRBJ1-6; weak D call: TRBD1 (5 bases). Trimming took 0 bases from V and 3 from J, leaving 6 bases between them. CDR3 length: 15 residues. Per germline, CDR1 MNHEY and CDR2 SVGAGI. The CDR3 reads CASSYSRGYNSPLHF. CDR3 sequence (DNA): TGTGCCAGCAGTTACTCGAGGGGCTATAATTCACCCCTCCACTTT.

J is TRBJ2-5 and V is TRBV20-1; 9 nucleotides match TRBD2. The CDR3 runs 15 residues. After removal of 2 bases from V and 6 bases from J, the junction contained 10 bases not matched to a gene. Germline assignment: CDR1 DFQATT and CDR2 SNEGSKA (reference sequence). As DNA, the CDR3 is TGCAGTGCTAGACGGTCTAGCGGGAACTCTCAGACCCAGTACTTC. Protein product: CSARRSSGNSQTQYF.

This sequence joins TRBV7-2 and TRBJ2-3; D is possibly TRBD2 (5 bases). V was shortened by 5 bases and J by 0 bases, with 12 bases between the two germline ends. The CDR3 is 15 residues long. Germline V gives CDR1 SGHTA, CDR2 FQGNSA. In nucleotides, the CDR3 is TGTGCCAGCAGCACCCGAGCGGTTAGCACAGATACGCAGTATTTT. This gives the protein CASSTRAVSTDTQYF.

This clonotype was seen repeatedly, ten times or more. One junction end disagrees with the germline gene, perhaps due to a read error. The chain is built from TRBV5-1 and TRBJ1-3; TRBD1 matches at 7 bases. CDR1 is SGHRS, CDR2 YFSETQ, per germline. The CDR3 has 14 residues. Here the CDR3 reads CASSPGQSGNTIYF. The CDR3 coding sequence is TGTGCCAGCAGCCCGGGACAGTCTGGAAACACCATATATTTT.

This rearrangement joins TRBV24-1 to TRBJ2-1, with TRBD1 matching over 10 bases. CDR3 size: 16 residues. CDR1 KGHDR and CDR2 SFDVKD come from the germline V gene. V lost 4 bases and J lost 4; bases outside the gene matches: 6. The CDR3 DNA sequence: TGTGCCACCAGTGAACCCGACAGGGGGCCGTACAATGAGCAGTTCTTC. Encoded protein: CATSEPDRGPYNEQFF.

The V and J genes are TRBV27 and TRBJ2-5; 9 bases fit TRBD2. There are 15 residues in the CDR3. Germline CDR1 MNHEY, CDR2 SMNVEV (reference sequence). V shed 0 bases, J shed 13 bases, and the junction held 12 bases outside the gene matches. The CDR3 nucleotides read TGTGCCAGCAGTTTATCGTTTGGGCTAGCGGGGACCTTGTACTTC. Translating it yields CASSLSFGLAGTLYF.

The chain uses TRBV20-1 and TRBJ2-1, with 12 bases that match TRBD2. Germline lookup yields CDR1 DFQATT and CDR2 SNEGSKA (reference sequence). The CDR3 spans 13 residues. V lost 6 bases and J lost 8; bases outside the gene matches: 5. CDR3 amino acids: CSARTSGIYEQFF. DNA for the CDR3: TGCAGTGCGCGGACTAGCGGGATCTATGAGCAGTTCTTC.

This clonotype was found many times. CDR3 DNA: TGCAGCGTCGGGACTAGCGGGACACAAGAGACCCAGTACTTC. The encoded protein is CSVGTSGTQETQYF. The chain is built from TRBV29-1 and TRBJ2-5; TRBD2 matches 13 bases. J gave up 2 bases and V 6 bases, and 3 bases lay outside the gene matches. Germline CDR1 and CDR2: SQVTM and ANQGSEA. This CDR3 is 14 amino acids long.

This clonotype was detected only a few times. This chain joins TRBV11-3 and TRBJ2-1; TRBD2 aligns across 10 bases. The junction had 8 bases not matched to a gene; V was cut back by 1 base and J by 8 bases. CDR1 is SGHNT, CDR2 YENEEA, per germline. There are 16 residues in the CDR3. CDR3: CASSLGLAGAMDEQFF. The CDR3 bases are TGTGCCAGCAGCTTAGGTCTAGCGGGAGCCATGGATGAGCAGTTCTTC.

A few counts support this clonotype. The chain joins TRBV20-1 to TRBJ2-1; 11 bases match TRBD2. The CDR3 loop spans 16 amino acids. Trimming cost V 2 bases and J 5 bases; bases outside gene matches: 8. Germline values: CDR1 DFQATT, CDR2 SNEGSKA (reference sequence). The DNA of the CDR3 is TGCAGTGCTAGATCTCCGACTAGCGGGAAGGACAATGAGCAGTTCTTC. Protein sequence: CSARSPTSGKDNEQFF.

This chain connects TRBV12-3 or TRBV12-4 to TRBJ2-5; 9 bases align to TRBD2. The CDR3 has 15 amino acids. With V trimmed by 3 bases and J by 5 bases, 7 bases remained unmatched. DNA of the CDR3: TGTGCCAGCAGTTTGCCGGGACTAGCCAGCGAGACCCAGTACTTC. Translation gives CASSLPGLASETQYF.

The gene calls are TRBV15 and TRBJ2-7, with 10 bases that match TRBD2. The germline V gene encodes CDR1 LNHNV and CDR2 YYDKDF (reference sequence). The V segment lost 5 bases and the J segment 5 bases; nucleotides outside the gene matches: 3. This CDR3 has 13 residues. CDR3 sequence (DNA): TGTGCCACCAGCGCCGGGACTAGCGACGAGCAGTACTTC. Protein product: CATSAGTSDEQYF. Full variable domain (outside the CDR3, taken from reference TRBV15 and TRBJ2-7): DAMVIQNPRYQVTQFGKPVTLSCSQTLNHNVMYWYQQKSSQAPKLLFHYYDKDFNNEADTPDNFQSRRPNTSFCFLDIRSPGLGDTAMYLCATSAGTSDEQYFGPGTRLTVT.

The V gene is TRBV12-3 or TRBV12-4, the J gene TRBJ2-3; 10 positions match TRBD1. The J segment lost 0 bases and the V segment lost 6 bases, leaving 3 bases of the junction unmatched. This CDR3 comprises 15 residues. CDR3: CASRRQGASTDTQYF. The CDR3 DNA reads TGTGCCAGCAGACGACAGGGGGCGAGCACAGATACGCAGTATTTT.

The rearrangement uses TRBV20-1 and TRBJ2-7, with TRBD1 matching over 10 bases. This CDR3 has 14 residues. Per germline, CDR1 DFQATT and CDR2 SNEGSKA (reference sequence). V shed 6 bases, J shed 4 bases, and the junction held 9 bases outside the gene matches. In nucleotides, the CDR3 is TGCAGTGCCCAAACGGACAGGGGGAGTTACGAGCAGTACTTC. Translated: CSAQTDRGSYEQYF.